This TCR beta chain was observed in a study of cytomegalovirus exposure and HLA in healthy donors. About the study: A data release that came early held 75 million to 85 million unique TCRs from HLA-typed donors.

Trimming pared 5 bases from V and 2 bases from J, leaving 15 bases between. CDR3 length equals 16 residues. Germline V gives CDR1 SEHNR, CDR2 FQNEAQ (reference sequence). A multiplex PCR was run with 60 Vbeta primers and 13 Jbeta primers. The method was immunoSEQ multiplex PCR; TCRdb's version includes in-frame clones alone and lacks a portion of them. The sample records 90,000 or so clones, about three quarters being singletons. Input material: PBMCs. This chain links TRBV7-9 with TRBJ2-2; possibly TRBD2 for D (5 bases). The receptor's source is a woman aged 45-65 years in good health and CMV-seropositive. CDR3 nucleotide sequence: TGTGCCAGCAGCCCCTCCCCCCGGGGTAACACCGGGGAGCTGTTTTTT. Residues: CASSPSPRGNTGELFF.